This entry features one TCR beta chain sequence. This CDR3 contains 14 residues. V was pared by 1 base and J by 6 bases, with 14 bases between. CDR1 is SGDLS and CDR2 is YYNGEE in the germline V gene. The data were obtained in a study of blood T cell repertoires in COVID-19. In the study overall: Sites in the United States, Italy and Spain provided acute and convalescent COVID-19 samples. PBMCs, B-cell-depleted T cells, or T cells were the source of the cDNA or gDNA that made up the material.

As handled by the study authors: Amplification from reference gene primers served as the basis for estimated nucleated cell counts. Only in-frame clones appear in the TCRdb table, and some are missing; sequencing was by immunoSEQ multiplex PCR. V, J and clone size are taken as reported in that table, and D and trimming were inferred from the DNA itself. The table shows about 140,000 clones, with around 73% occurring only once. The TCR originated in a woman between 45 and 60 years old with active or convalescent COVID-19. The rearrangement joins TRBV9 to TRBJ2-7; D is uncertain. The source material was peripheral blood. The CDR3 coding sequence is TGTGCCAGCAGCGTATCTCTGGGCGTAACCGAGCAGTACTTC. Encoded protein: CASSVSLGVTEQYF. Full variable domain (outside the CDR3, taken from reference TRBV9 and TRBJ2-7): DSGVTQTPKHLITATGQRVTLRCSPRSGDLSVYWYQQSLDQGLQFLIQYYNGEERAKGNILERFSAQQFPDLHSELNLSSLELGDSALYFCASSVSLGVTEQYFGPGTRLTVT.